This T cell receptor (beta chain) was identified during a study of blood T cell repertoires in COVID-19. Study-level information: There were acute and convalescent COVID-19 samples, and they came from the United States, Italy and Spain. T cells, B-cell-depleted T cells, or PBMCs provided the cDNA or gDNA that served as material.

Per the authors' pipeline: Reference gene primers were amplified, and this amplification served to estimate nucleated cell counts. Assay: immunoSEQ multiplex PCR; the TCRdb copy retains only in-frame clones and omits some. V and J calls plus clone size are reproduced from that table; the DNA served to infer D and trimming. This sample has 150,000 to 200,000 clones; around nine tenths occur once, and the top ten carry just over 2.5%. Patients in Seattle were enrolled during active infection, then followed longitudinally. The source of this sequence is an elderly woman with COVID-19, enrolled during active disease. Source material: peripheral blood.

The CDR3 DNA reads TGTGCCAGCAGTGAGGGACTAGCCCGCATTGCGCAGTATTTT. This sequence encodes CASSEGLARIAQYF. The chain is built from TRBV2 and TRBJ2-3; 9 bases fit TRBD2. The germline gives CDR1 SNHLY, CDR2 FYNNEI. J was trimmed by 10 bases and V by 3 bases; bases with no gene match: 8. This CDR3 has 14 amino acids.